This section outlines one T cell receptor (beta chain) sequence together with its context. What it recognizes is unknown. Trimming left V 0 bases short and J 6 bases short, with 10 bases between. CDR1 and CDR2 from the germline V gene are SGDLS and YYNGEE. This CDR3 has 13 residues. Terminally differentiated effector memory CD45RA+ cells were excluded from the naive CD8 cells, which were CD45RO-negative and positively selected for CCR7. The sample belongs to a study of shared clonotypes between healthy human individuals. Across the study: Aged 18 to 49, the donors were a couple of women and a few men.

The assay ran at deep level. TCRdb's copy holds only in-frame clones and misses some; the assay was immunoSEQ multiplex PCR. The table includes approximately 2,000,000 clones, 93% detected once. The study, taken as a whole, reports: Since donors were few, the genetic and exposure-history diversity represented was limited. Clonotype sharing levels among donors were expected to vary with sequencing depth.

The receptor comes from a man aged 18 to 30 in good health. Some clones in this sample may be carry-over from other donors' samples. What was sequenced was naive CD8+ T cells from PBMCs. The rearrangement links TRBV9 to TRBJ2-7, with no clear D. As DNA, the CDR3 is TGTGCCAGCAGCGTAGCTGGCTCTCTCGAGCAGTACTTC. This translates into CASSVAGSLEQYF.